The 27 T cell receptor beta chains below all came from one sample that was sequenced in a study of chemoradiotherapy in HPV16-positive cancers (dated by TCRdb to between 2022 and 2023). Receptor amplification or capture employed the immunoSEQ multiplex PCR assay. TCRdb limited this immuneACCESS table to in-frame rearrangements with V and J called. A share of clones is missing; checked studies link under half to unresolved V genes, and the rest is unexplained. The table for this sample lists tens of thousands of clones; about 88% of them were counted only once. The top ten clonotypes cover 4.2% of the sample. Sample: blood, taken from a patient who underwent chemoradiotherapy. All receptors come from a human donor with HPV-associated anogenital cancer.

The chain couples TRBV19 to TRBJ1-5; D is possibly TRBD1 (6 bases). Trimming left V 7 bases short and J 2 bases short, with 18 bases between. Germline-derived CDR1 and CDR2 are LNHDA and SQIVND (reference sequence). The length of the CDR3 is 16 residues. Here the CDR3 reads CASTPTRGMGNQPQHF. CDR3 bases: TGTGCCAGTACCCCAACCAGGGGAATGGGCAATCAGCCCCAGCATTTT.

The rearrangement uses TRBV5-6 and TRBJ1-4, with D possibly matching TRBD1 (5 bases). Trimming removed 1 base at V and 6 bases at J, with 13 bases between. There are 15 residues in the CDR3. CDR1 is SGHDT and CDR2 is YYEEEE in the germline V gene. This CDR3 is CASSLRQFLDEKLFF. CDR3 bases: TGTGCCAGCAGCTTGAGACAGTTTTTGGATGAAAAACTGTTTTTT.

V and J are TRBV6-5 and TRBJ1-2; D call uncertain. The V end lost 5 bases, the J end lost 4 bases, and 11 bases lay between the germline ends. This CDR3 has 13 amino acids. Germline V gene sequence: CDR1 MNHEY, CDR2 SVGAGI. In DNA form, the CDR3 reads TGTGCCAGCAGTGCTATCGAAGCCTATGGCTACACCTTC. It specifies CASSAIEAYGYTF.

The CDR3 DNA is TGTGCCAGCAGTCCGTCACAGGGGCAGCGGAATGAAGCTTTCTTT. The encoded protein is CASSPSQGQRNEAFF. The chain carries TRBV7-9 and TRBJ1-1; 7 bases are shared with TRBD1. CDR1 and CDR2 (germline): SEHNR, FQNEAQ (reference sequence). After removal of 6 bases from V and 7 bases from J, the junction contained 14 bases not matched to a gene. The CDR3 has 15 amino acids.

The table lists this clone with a count of one. V is TRBV4-2 and J is TRBJ1-1, with D perhaps matching TRBD1 (6 bases). Trimming removed 2 bases at V and 1 base at J, with 11 bases between. Germline V lookup: CDR1 LGHNA, CDR2 YNFKEQ. The CDR3 has 15 residues. The CDR3 is CASSQQGLGNTEAFF. CDR3 DNA: TGTGCCAGCAGCCAACAGGGGCTGGGGAACACTGAAGCTTTCTTT.

The gene calls are TRBV5-1 and TRBJ2-2; 7 bases match TRBD1. The CDR3 covers 15 residues. V lost 3 bases and J lost 1; bases outside the gene matches: 3. Looked up from germline, CDR1 is SGHRS and CDR2 is YFSETQ. For the CDR3, the DNA is TGCGCCAGCAGCTCTCGACAGGGGAACACCGGGGAGCTGTTTTTT. It codes for CASSSRQGNTGELFF.

The V call is TRBV4-1, the J call TRBJ2-7, with TRBD2 matching 7 bases. This CDR3 is built from 15 residues. The V gene's germline CDR1 is MGHRA and CDR2 YSYEKL. Germline trimming cut 4 bases from V and 4 bases from J; bases unmatched to any gene: 10. The CDR3 bases are TGCGCCAGCAGCCTTCGGTGGCGCGGGGGATACGAGCAGTACTTC. It codes for CASSLRWRGGYEQYF.

The chain recombines TRBV4-1 with TRBJ1-5; 8 positions agree with TRBD1. This CDR3 spans 19 amino acids. Per the germline V gene, CDR1 is MGHRA and CDR2 is YSYEKL. The junction had 10 bases not matched to a gene; V was cut back by 0 bases and J by 0 bases. CDR3 sequence reads: CASSQEDREASYSNQPQHF. The CDR3 DNA reads as TGCGCCAGCAGCCAAGAGGACAGGGAGGCTTCATATAGCAATCAGCCCCAGCATTTT.

The chain employs TRBV6-1 and TRBJ2-7; 7 bases fit TRBD1. Germline CDR1 and CDR2: MNHNS and SASEGT. V lost 3 bases to trimming and J lost 10 bases; unmatched junction nucleotides: 3. CDR3 length: 11 residues. The CDR3 nucleotides are TGTGCCAGCAGTGACGGGACAGATCAGTACTTC. It translates to CASSDGTDQYF.

The chain carries TRBV10-1 and TRBJ2-2, with D perhaps matching TRBD1 (6 bases). From germline, CDR1 is WNHNN and CDR2 SYGVQD (reference sequence). The ends were cut back, 2 bases at V and 2 bases at J, with 9 bases in the middle. The CDR3 runs to 15 residues. CDR3 residues: CASSEGQQNTGELFF. The DNA for the CDR3 is TGCGCCAGCAGTGAGGGACAGCAAAACACCGGGGAGCTGTTTTTT.

The J gene is TRBJ2-1, the V gene TRBV2; 7 nucleotides agree with TRBD2. The CDR3 spans 19 residues. With 7 bases clipped from V and 0 bases from J, the junction kept 18 bases outside the gene matches. Germline V CDR1 and CDR2: SNHLY, FYNNEI. The CDR3 reads CASNLPPRSGASSYNEQFF. CDR3 DNA: TGTGCCAGCAACCTCCCCCCCCGGAGCGGGGCCAGCTCCTACAATGAGCAGTTCTTC.

This rearrangement joins TRBV5-4 to TRBJ1-1; D is ambiguous. There are 14 residues in the CDR3. Germline lookup yields CDR1 SGHNT and CDR2 YYREEE (reference sequence). Trimming took off 0 bases at V and 1 base at J, with 7 bases between the two ends. CDR3 in amino acids: CASSLVGPNTEAFF. CDR3 sequence (DNA): TGTGCCAGCAGCTTGGTTGGACCGAACACTGAAGCTTTCTTT. Full variable domain (missing parts from reference TRBV5-4 and TRBJ1-1): ETGVTQSPTHLIKTRGQQVTLRCSSQSGHNTVSWYQQALGQGPQFIFQYYREEENGRGNFPPRFSGLQFPNYSSELNVNALELDDSALYLCASSLVGPNTEAFFGQGTRLTVV.

The chain has TRBV11-2 and TRBJ1-1; 8 bases map to TRBD1. Trimming removed 4 bases from V and 0 bases from J; junction bases left unmatched: 7. CDR1 is SGHAT and CDR2 is FQNNGV in the germline V gene. There are 16 residues in the CDR3. The CDR3 region has the DNA TGTGCCAGCAGCTCCGGACAGGGTCGGGTGAACACTGAAGCTTTCTTT. Encoded protein: CASSSGQGRVNTEAFF.

J is TRBJ2-7 and V is TRBV6-1, with unresolved D. The CDR3 loop spans 15 amino acids. The germline gives CDR1 MNHNS, CDR2 SASEGT. Trimming cost V 5 bases and J 0 bases, with 14 bases left between them. In DNA, the CDR3 is TGTGCCAGCAGTTTACGATCCGGGTTCTCCTACGAGCAGTACTTC. This codes for CASSLRSGFSYEQYF.

V and J are TRBV6-5 and TRBJ2-7; TRBD1 matches at 7 bases. The CDR3 has 16 amino acids. Germline lookup yields CDR1 MNHEY and CDR2 SVGAGI. Unmatched junction bases numbered 6, after V lost 0 bases and J lost 1 base. CDR3 coding DNA: TGTGCCAGCAGTTACTCGAAGGGACAGATATCCTACGAGCAGTACTTC. Encoded protein: CASSYSKGQISYEQYF.

CDR3 nucleotide sequence: TGTGCCAGCAACCGAGACAGAGGGATAGGTTCACCCCTCCACTTT. It specifies CASNRDRGIGSPLHF. The chain employs TRBV2 and TRBJ1-6; D perhaps matches TRBD1 (5 bases). Germline values: CDR1 SNHLY, CDR2 FYNNEI. The CDR3 sequence is 15 residues long. V lost 7 bases and J 9 bases, leaving 19 bases between the germline ends.

The genes are TRBV7-3 and TRBJ2-3; TRBD2 agrees at 11 bases. The CDR3 is 15 residues long. V lost 4 bases to trimming and J lost 4 bases; unmatched junction nucleotides: 4. Germline V lookup: CDR1 SGHTA, CDR2 FQGTGA. The CDR3 is CASSSTSGESDTQYF. In nucleotides, the CDR3 is TGTGCCAGCAGCTCGACTAGCGGGGAATCAGATACGCAGTATTTT. Filled out from reference TRBV7-3 and TRBJ2-3, the complete variable domain reads GAGVSQTPSNKVTEKGKYVELRCDPISGHTALYWYRQSLGQGPEFLIYFQGTGAADDSGLPNDRFFAVRPEGSVSTLKIQRTERGDSAVYLCASSSTSGESDTQYFGPGTRLTVL.

This chain connects TRBV19 to TRBJ2-7; D perhaps matches TRBD2 (6 bases). V was trimmed by 6 bases and J by 0 bases, leaving 18 bases between them. Germline V gives CDR1 LNHDA, CDR2 SQIVND (reference sequence). This CDR3 has 16 amino acids. The CDR3 nucleotides are TGTGCCAGTAGCATTGGCCGGGGGACCAGCTCCTACGAGCAGTACTTC. Translation: CASSIGRGTSSYEQYF.

This clone occurred a few times. The chain is built from TRBV28 and TRBJ2-7; D unresolved. The CDR3 totals 11 residues. Trimming took off 6 bases at V and 4 bases at J, with 7 bases between the two ends. Germline V gene data show CDR1 as MDHEN and CDR2 as SYDVKM. This chain's CDR3 is CASRTNYEQYF. For the CDR3, the DNA is TGTGCCAGCAGGACAAATTACGAGCAGTACTTC.

V is TRBV11-2 and J is TRBJ2-1, with D hard to call. Germline values: CDR1 SGHAT, CDR2 FQNNGV. CDR3 length: 11 amino acids. Trimming removed 4 bases at V and 5 bases at J, with 3 bases between. CDR3 loop: CASSYHNEQFF. For the CDR3, the DNA is TGTGCCAGCAGCTATCACAATGAGCAGTTCTTC.

The chain uses TRBV10-3 and TRBJ2-7; no reliable D call. Germline CDR1 is ENHRY and CDR2 is SYGVKD. CDR3 length: 17 residues. Between the trimmed V and J ends, which lost 0 bases and 3 bases, there was a span of 18 bases. CDR3 in amino acids: CAISESKMRELLYEQYF. The CDR3 nucleotides read TGTGCCATCAGTGAGTCGAAGATGAGAGAGCTCCTCTACGAGCAGTACTTC.

The chain uses TRBV2 and TRBJ2-5; no clear D. Trimming shortened V by 6 bases and J by 2 bases, and 1 base separated the two germline ends. This CDR3 comprises 10 residues. CDR1 SNHLY and CDR2 FYNNEI come from the germline V gene. CDR3 protein: CASRQETQYF. The CDR3 DNA sequence: TGTGCCAGCAGGCAAGAGACCCAGTACTTC. Filled out from reference TRBV2 and TRBJ2-5, the complete variable domain reads EPEVTQTPSHQVTQMGQEVILRCVPISNHLYFYWYRQILGQKVEFLVSFYNNEISEKSEIFDDQFSVERPDGSNFTLKIRSTKLEDSAMYFCASRQETQYFGPGTRLLVL.

V is TRBV15 and J is TRBJ1-3; 10 positions agree with TRBD1. V lost 5 bases and J lost 4; bases outside the gene matches: 8. The CDR3 length is 16 residues. Germline CDR1 reads LNHNV; CDR2 reads YYDKDF (reference sequence). The CDR3 nucleotides read TGTGCCACCAGCCGGCGACAGGGGGCGATAGGAAACACCATATATTTT. It translates to CATSRRQGAIGNTIYF.

The chain uses TRBV7-9 and TRBJ2-5; no definite D call. This CDR3 has 13 residues. Germline lookup yields CDR1 SEHNR and CDR2 FQNEAQ (reference sequence). Deletions cut 1 base from V and 5 bases from J, with 8 bases between. The CDR3 region has the DNA TGTGCCAGCAGCTTAGTAACCATTGAGACCCAGTACTTC. As protein: CASSLVTIETQYF. The whole variable domain, filled in from reference TRBV7-9 and TRBJ2-5, reads DTGVSQNPRHKITKRGQNVTFRCDPISEHNRLYWYRQTLGQGPEFLTYFQNEAQLEKSRLLSDRFSAERPKGSFSTLEIQRTEQGDSAMYLCASSLVTIETQYFGPGTRLLVL.

This chain links TRBV6-5 with TRBJ2-1, with 9 bases lining up with TRBD1. Trimming at V came to 9 bases and at J to 6 bases, leaving 12 bases not matched to a gene. Germline V gene lookup returns CDR1 MNHEY and CDR2 SVGAGI. The CDR3 totals 15 residues. CDR3 nucleotide sequence: TGTGCCAGTCAACCGGGACAGGGTATCACCAATGAGCAGTTCTTC. This codes for CASQPGQGITNEQFF.

The rearrangement links TRBV6-6 to TRBJ1-5; possibly TRBD1 for D (5 bases). Germline lookup yields CDR1 MNHNY and CDR2 SVGAGI (reference sequence). The CDR3 sequence is 14 residues long. V shed 5 bases and J shed 7 bases, with 15 bases lying between them. The CDR3 DNA reads TGTGCCAGCAGTAGGGACTCCGCGGCGCAGCCCCAGCATTTT. This gives the protein CASSRDSAAQPQHF.

This clone occurred once. The CDR3 region has the DNA TGTGCCAGTAGTATCCCGGGGCTAGCGCCTGAGCAGTTCTTC. Its translation is CASSIPGLAPEQFF. The chain combines TRBV19 with TRBJ2-1, with a possible D match to TRBD2 (6 bases). The CDR3 spans 14 residues. Germline V lookup: CDR1 LNHDA, CDR2 SQIVND (reference sequence). V lost 3 bases and J 9 bases, leaving 15 bases between the germline ends.